The 21 T cell receptor beta chains given below trace back to one sample, sequenced in a study of response to subunit inactivated influenza vaccine. A single record per CDR3 protein comes from TCRdb applying MiXCR to the RT-PCR reads. The sample records 700,000 to 800,000 distinct CDR3 sequences, 18% being singletons. Specimen: PBMCs from blood, collected 5 to 6 days after vaccination. These receptors originate from a man aged 45-65 years who received an inactivated influenza vaccine.

This clonotype was observed at least ten times. The genes are TRBV12-3 or TRBV12-4 and TRBJ2-1, with D perhaps assigned TRBD1 or TRBD2 (5 bases each). The CDR3 spans 13 residues. Trimming removed 1 base at V and 6 bases at J, with 7 bases between. CDR3 DNA sequence: TGTGCCAGCAGTTTAGGAGGGGTCAATGAGCAGTTCTTC. Protein product: CASSLGGVNEQFF.

This clonotype appeared a few times. The genes are TRBV20-1 and TRBJ1-6, with 9 bases identical to TRBD1. The CDR3 is 13 amino acids. The germline V gene has CDR1 DFQATT and CDR2 SNEGSKA (reference sequence). V was pared by 1 base and J by 9 bases, with 1 base of the junction left unmatched. The DNA for the CDR3 is TGCAGTGCTAGAGGACAGGGGGTTTCACCCCTCCACTTT. It encodes CSARGQGVSPLHF.

This clonotype was found a few times. The J gene is TRBJ1-2, the V gene TRBV7-9; D is possibly TRBD1 (5 bases). This CDR3 has 15 residues. CDR1 SEHNR and CDR2 FQNEAQ come from the germline V gene (reference sequence). V shed 5 bases and J shed 8 bases, with 21 bases lying between them. Here the CDR3 DNA reads TGTGCCAGCAGCCCTCTAAGGGACCACGATCGAGGCTACACCTTC. The encoded protein is CASSPLRDHDRGYTF.

This clonotype appeared many times. The chain is built from TRBV28 and TRBJ2-7, with 8 nucleotides matching TRBD1. Looked up from germline, CDR1 is MDHEN and CDR2 is SYDVKM. The CDR3 totals 17 residues. Unmatched junction bases numbered 9, after V lost 1 base and J lost 1 base. The CDR3: CASSLLFAGGQSYEQYF. The CDR3 DNA reads as TGTGCCAGCAGTTTATTATTTGCAGGGGGCCAGTCCTACGAGCAGTACTTC.

This clonotype was counted at least ten times. This sequence joins TRBV27 and TRBJ2-7; D is undetermined. The V and J ends lost 3 bases and 3 bases respectively, with 12 bases between them. The CDR3 runs to 14 residues. Germline-derived CDR1 and CDR2 are MNHEY and SMNVEV (reference sequence). CDR3 region: CASSFLAASYEQYF. The CDR3 DNA reads as TGTGCCAGCAGTTTTCTGGCAGCTAGCTACGAGCAGTACTTC.

This clonotype was counted a few times. This rearrangement joins TRBV20-1 to TRBJ2-3; TRBD1 matches 7 bases. Germline V gene data show CDR1 as DFQATT and CDR2 as SNEGSKA (reference sequence). The trim removed 0 bases at V and 1 base at J, leaving 10 bases unmatched. CDR3 length: 17 amino acids. CDR3 protein: CSARDSRPGQGTDTQYF. The DNA for the CDR3 is TGCAGTGCTAGAGATTCGAGGCCAGGACAGGGCACAGATACGCAGTATTTT.

The table lists this clonotype with a count of one. One end of the junction is discordant with germline, which a read error may explain. The chain has TRBV7-8 and TRBJ2-2; weak D call: TRBD1 (5 bases). CDR1 is SGHVS and CDR2 is FQNEAQ in the germline V gene. The CDR3 is 14 amino acids. The chain's CDR3 is CDSSQGYLVGELFF. CDR3 nucleotide sequence: TGTGACAGCAGCCAGGGCTACCTCGTCGGGGAGCTGTTTTTT.

The chain is built from TRBV5-1 and TRBJ2-7, with 12 bases fitting TRBD1. Trimming took 5 bases from V and 5 from J; bases not matched to a gene: 8. Germline V gene sequence: CDR1 SGHRS, CDR2 YFSETQ. The CDR3 length is 15 residues. In nucleotides, the CDR3 is TGCGCCAGCAGATCCACCGGGACAGGGGGCAACGAGCAGTACTTC. Translated, it gives CASRSTGTGGNEQYF.

CDR3 sequence: CASSIEADNHDTQYF. For the CDR3, the DNA is TGTGCCAGTAGTATTGAGGCAGACAACCACGATACGCAGTATTTT. V usage is TRBV19 and J usage is TRBJ2-3; D is ambiguous. Germline V lookup: CDR1 LNHDA, CDR2 SQIVND (reference sequence). There are 15 residues in the CDR3. Trimming took 3 bases from V and 6 from J, leaving 16 bases between them.

This clonotype has more than one count but fewer than ten. The chain carries TRBV5-1 and TRBJ2-2; no firm D call. CDR3 length: 14 residues. Germline V gene data show CDR1 as SGHRS and CDR2 as YFSETQ. Trimming pared 1 base from V and 3 bases from J, leaving 7 bases between. CDR3 region: CASSLLLDTGELFF. CDR3 nucleotides: TGCGCCAGCAGCTTGTTGTTAGACACCGGGGAGCTGTTTTTT.

Many counts were recorded for this clonotype. J is TRBJ2-7 and V is TRBV5-1; D not certain. V dropped 0 bases and J dropped 4 bases, with 17 bases sitting between them. The CDR3 sequence is 16 residues long. Germline assignment: CDR1 SGHRS and CDR2 YFSETQ. The CDR3 DNA is TGCGCCAGCAGCTTGGCCCTATCGGGTTCAATATACGAGCAGTACTTC. It yields the protein CASSLALSGSIYEQYF.

The chain links TRBV3-1 to TRBJ2-1; maybe TRBD2 (5 bases). The CDR3 loop spans 13 amino acids. Trimming cost V 5 bases and J 9 bases, with 14 bases left between them. The germline CDR1 and CDR2 sequences are LGHDT and YNNKEL (reference sequence). Here the CDR3 reads CASSRNNRGEQFF. DNA of the CDR3: TGTGCCAGCAGCAGGAACAATCGGGGTGAGCAGTTCTTC.

This chain links TRBV7-6 with TRBJ2-1, with D possibly being TRBD1 (5 bases). This CDR3 spans 14 amino acids. Germline V gene sequence: CDR1 SGHVS, CDR2 FNYEAQ. V was cut by 7 bases and J by 6 bases, with 16 bases left in between. CDR3 in DNA: TGTGCCAGCACCGCCCGGTGGGGCAGCAATGAGCAGTTCTTC. Translating it yields CASTARWGSNEQFF.

This clonotype was counted at least ten times. This chain links TRBV6-1 with TRBJ2-2; D gene unclear. The CDR3 spans 15 residues. V lost 4 bases to trimming and J lost 2 bases, with 11 bases between them. Germline CDR1 reads MNHNS; CDR2 reads SASEGT. Written as DNA, the CDR3 is TGTGCCAGCAGTGTTGGCAGCCTCAACACCGGGGAGCTGTTTTTT. Amino acid sequence: CASSVGSLNTGELFF.

This clonotype was recorded many times. The gene calls are TRBV27 and TRBJ2-1, with D uncertain. CDR3 length equals 11 residues. V gave up 6 bases and J gave up 9 bases, with 9 bases separating them. Germline V gives CDR1 MNHEY, CDR2 SMNVEV (reference sequence). CDR3 bases: TGTGCCAGCAGGAAAAATGTTGAGCAGTTCTTC. Its protein product is CASRKNVEQFF.

For the CDR3, the DNA is TGTGCCAGCAGCCCCTATAGCGGGAGCTTCTACGAGCAGTACTTC. This gives the protein CASSPYSGSFYEQYF. The rearrangement links TRBV7-8 to TRBJ2-7; 9 bases match TRBD2. V lost 5 bases, J lost 3 bases, and 8 bases stayed unmatched. There are 15 residues in the CDR3. Germline V gives CDR1 SGHVS, CDR2 FQNEAQ.

V is TRBV4-3 and J is TRBJ2-7; D may be TRBD1 (7 bases). The length of the CDR3 is 19 residues. V lost 1 base and J lost 5, with 27 bases in between. In germline, CDR1 is LGHNA, CDR2 YSLEER. The CDR3 sequence is CASSQVYPRSRGEVDEQYF. The CDR3 coding sequence is TGCGCCAGCAGCCAAGTCTACCCCCGCTCCAGGGGGGAGGTTGACGAGCAGTACTTC.

The gene calls are TRBV4-2 and TRBJ2-5; no firm D call. Germline CDR1 and CDR2: LGHNA and YNFKEQ. The CDR3 extends over 14 amino acids. The V gene lost 0 bases and the J gene lost 1 base, with 6 bases spanning the gap. In DNA, the CDR3 is TGTGCCAGCAGCCAAGACAGGCTCCAAGAGACCCAGTACTTC. Its protein product is CASSQDRLQETQYF.

This chain uses TRBV20-1 with TRBJ1-6; D gene uncertain. From germline, CDR1 is DFQATT and CDR2 SNEGSKA (reference sequence). V shed 3 bases and J shed 4 bases, with 7 bases lying between them. CDR3 length: 13 amino acids. CDR3: CSASAEYNSPLHF. The CDR3, as DNA: TGCAGTGCTAGTGCAGAGTATAATTCACCCCTCCACTTT.

The sample holds many counts of this clonotype. This sequence joins TRBV12-3 or TRBV12-4 and TRBJ2-7, with a possible D match to TRBD2 (5 bases). V was trimmed by 7 bases and J by 5 bases, leaving 9 bases between them. The CDR3 sequence is 11 residues long. Here the CDR3 reads CASTAGDEQYF. The DNA for the CDR3 is TGTGCCAGCACCGCCGGGGACGAGCAGTACTTC.

This clonotype has a handful of counts. J is TRBJ1-2 and V is TRBV7-9; D is ambiguous. The CDR3 totals 12 residues. V shed 2 bases and J shed 7 bases, with 8 bases lying between them. The germline CDR1 and CDR2 sequences are SEHNR and FQNEAQ (reference sequence). The CDR3 nucleotides are TGTGCCAGCAGCTTATCGGCCTTTGGCTACACCTTC. Protein sequence: CASSLSAFGYTF.